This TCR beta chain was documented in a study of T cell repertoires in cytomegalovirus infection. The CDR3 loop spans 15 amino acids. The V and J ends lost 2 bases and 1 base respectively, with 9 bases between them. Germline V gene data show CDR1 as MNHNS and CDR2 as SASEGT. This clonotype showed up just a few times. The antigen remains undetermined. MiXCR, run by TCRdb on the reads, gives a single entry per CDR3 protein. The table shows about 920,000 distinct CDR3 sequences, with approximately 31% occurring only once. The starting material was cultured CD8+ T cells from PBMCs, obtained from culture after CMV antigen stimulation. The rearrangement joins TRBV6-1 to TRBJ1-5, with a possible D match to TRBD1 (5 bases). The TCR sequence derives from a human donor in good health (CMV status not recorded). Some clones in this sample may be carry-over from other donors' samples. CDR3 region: CASSESAGSNQPQHF. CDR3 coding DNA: TGTGCCAGCAGTGAATCGGCAGGGAGCAATCAGCCCCAGCATTTT.